The 25 T cell receptor beta chains reported below all come from one sample, sequenced in a study of blood T cells in healthy people across ages. PCR was performed a second time for roughly 7 to 12 cycles using a sample-barcoded 5' primer and a J-beta primer mix. TCRdb analysed the 5' RACE reads with MiXCR anew, one entry per CDR3 protein. The sample has about 1.7 million distinct CDR3 sequences; approximately 28% are singletons. What was sequenced was blood. The receptors were gathered from a woman in her twenties or thirties in good health.

This sequence joins TRBV20-1 and TRBJ1-3; D gene unclear. The CDR3 has 13 residues. The germline CDR1 and CDR2 sequences are DFQATT and SNEGSKA (reference sequence). Trimming stripped 5 bases from V and 3 bases from J, with 11 bases between. CDR3 DNA: TGCAGTGCTGCCGACCGGAGTGGAAACACCATATATTTT. Protein: CSAADRSGNTIYF.

The chain uses TRBV7-6 and TRBJ2-5, with unresolved D. Germline V gene lookup returns CDR1 SGHVS and CDR2 FNYEAQ. Deletions cut 0 bases from V and 10 bases from J, with 15 bases between. The CDR3 runs 14 residues. DNA for the CDR3: TGTGCCAGCAGCTTAGCGGAGATCGGGTTGGGCCAGTACTTC. It yields the protein CASSLAEIGLGQYF.

CDR3 sequence reads: CASSRPAGPEGETQYF. The CDR3 coding sequence is TGTGCCAGCAGCCGACCTGCCGGGCCTGAGGGGGAGACCCAGTACTTC. V usage is TRBV28 and J usage is TRBJ2-5, with D possibly called TRBD1 or TRBD2 (5 bases each). The V gene's germline CDR1 is MDHEN and CDR2 SYDVKM. Trimming removed 6 bases at V and 5 bases at J, with 22 bases between. The CDR3 spans 16 residues.

The CDR3 is CASKNLRGFADTQYF. Here the CDR3 DNA reads TGTGCCAGCAAAAATCTTAGGGGGTTCGCAGATACGCAGTATTTT. The V call is TRBV27, the J call TRBJ2-3, with D maybe TRBD1 (6 bases). The CDR3 totals 15 residues. Trimming took 7 bases from V and 4 from J, leaving 18 bases between them. The V gene's germline CDR1 is MNHEY and CDR2 SMNVEV (reference sequence).

Worth noting for this clonotype: At one of its ends the junction is not consistent with the germline gene, which may arise from a read error. V and J are TRBV20-1 and TRBJ2-7; 9 bases fit TRBD2. The CDR3 has 17 amino acids. Germline-derived CDR1 and CDR2 are DFQATT and SNEGSKA (reference sequence). CDR3: CGARDMGSGGPLYEQYF. The CDR3 DNA sequence: TGCGGTGCTAGAGATATGGGTAGCGGGGGTCCCCTTTACGAGCAGTACTTC.

The J gene is TRBJ1-3, the V gene TRBV27; possible D gene TRBD1, 5 bases. The CDR3 covers 14 residues. From germline, CDR1 is MNHEY and CDR2 SMNVEV (reference sequence). Trimming removed 5 bases at V and 2 bases at J, with 10 bases between. The chain's CDR3 is CASSTQGTGNTIYF. CDR3 bases: TGTGCCAGCAGTACCCAGGGAACTGGAAACACCATATATTTT.

In the case of this clonotype: Compared with germline, one end of the junction differs, possibly owing to a read error. V gene TRBV9 combines with J gene TRBJ2-6, with a weak D call TRBD1 (7 bases). The V gene's germline CDR1 is SGDLS and CDR2 YYNGEE. This CDR3 contains 17 residues. CDR3 in DNA: TGTGCCAGCAGCCCTCGGGACAGCATCTCGGGGGACAACGTCCTGACTTTC. This translates into CASSPRDSISGDNVLTF.

Many counts were recorded for this clonotype. The genes are TRBV12-3 or TRBV12-4 and TRBJ1-2, with 7 positions matching TRBD1. With V trimmed by 6 bases and J by 3 bases, 7 bases remained unmatched. The CDR3 is made up of 14 amino acids. CDR3: CASRPDRADYGYTF. Written as DNA, the CDR3 is TGTGCCAGCAGGCCAGACAGGGCCGACTATGGCTACACCTTC.

V usage is TRBV7-6 and J usage is TRBJ2-7; D not resolved. V was clipped by 1 base and J by 1 base, with 11 bases between them. CDR3 size: 15 residues. The germline gives CDR1 SGHVS, CDR2 FNYEAQ. In DNA, the CDR3 is TGTGCCAGCAGCTTAGAGTCTGCAGGTTCCTACGAGCAGTACTTC. Amino acids: CASSLESAGSYEQYF.

The V call is TRBV20-1, the J call TRBJ2-4, with D tentatively TRBD2 (5 bases). Judging by the DNA end, TRBJ2-5 fits better; the J call may be wrong. Germline V CDR1 and CDR2: DFQATT, SNEGSKA (reference sequence). The length of the CDR3 is 13 residues. The CDR3 loop is CSARRGIRETQYF. The CDR3 DNA sequence: TGCAGTGCTAGACGAGGGATACGAGAGACCCAGTACTTC.

Of note for this clonotype: The junction differs from germline at one of its ends, possibly a read error. The V gene is TRBV7-2, the J gene TRBJ1-1, with TRBD1 as a possible D gene (6 bases). The CDR3 contains 14 residues. The germline gives CDR1 SGHTA, CDR2 FQGNSA. The chain's CDR3 is CASSVHRVGTEVFF. DNA of the CDR3: TGTGCCAGCAGCGTTCACAGGGTGGGCACTGAAGTTTTCTTT.

This clonotype was detected a few times. The chain joins TRBV6-5 to TRBJ1-6, with 11 nucleotides matching TRBD1. The CDR3 is 17 residues long. V gave up 0 bases and J gave up 7 bases; unmatched junction bases: 5. CDR1 and CDR2 (germline): MNHEY, SVGAGI. CDR3 in DNA: TGTGCCAGCAGTTACTCTGGACAGGGGGCTAGGAATTCACCCCTCCACTTT. Translated, it gives CASSYSGQGARNSPLHF.

This rearrangement joins TRBV28 to TRBJ2-5, with D tentatively TRBD1 (5 bases). The CDR3 is made up of 18 amino acids. Germline loops: CDR1 MDHEN, CDR2 SYDVKM. V lost 6 bases and J lost 2, with 25 bases in between. CDR3 in DNA: TGTGCCAGCAGGTTGGGGCCCGGGCTTCAGGACCTTCAAGAGACCCAGTACTTC. Protein product: CASRLGPGLQDLQETQYF.

This clonotype occurred many times. This chain joins TRBV6-5 and TRBJ2-6; D ambiguous. The V end was cut by 4 bases, the J end by 0 bases, with 10 bases between. Germline V gives CDR1 MNHEY, CDR2 SVGAGI. This CDR3 is 16 amino acids long. The CDR3: CASSLLAPSGANVLTF. CDR3 coding DNA: TGTGCCAGCAGTTTGCTGGCCCCCTCTGGGGCCAACGTCCTGACTTTC.

A few counts support this clonotype. This rearrangement joins TRBV5-5 to TRBJ1-1, with D unresolved. V gave up 6 bases and J gave up 2 bases, with 14 bases separating them. Germline CDR1 reads SGHKS; CDR2 reads YYEKEE (reference sequence). The CDR3 is 14 residues long. CDR3 in amino acids: CASISRLENTEAFF. The CDR3 region has the DNA TGTGCCAGCATCTCCCGACTGGAAAACACTGAAGCTTTCTTT.

The chain uses TRBV5-1 and TRBJ2-6; no firm D call. Germline values: CDR1 SGHRS, CDR2 YFSETQ. This CDR3 comprises 16 residues. Trimming removed 3 bases at V and 4 bases at J, with 14 bases between. The DNA for the CDR3 is TGCGCCAGCAGCTACCCGGAGCTTAGCGGGGCCAACGTCCTGACTTTC. It encodes CASSYPELSGANVLTF.

This clonotype has just a few counts. This rearrangement joins TRBV29-1 to TRBJ2-7; no clear D gene. V lost 3 bases and J lost 6, with 15 bases in between. The CDR3 contains 13 residues. The V gene's germline CDR1 is SQVTM and CDR2 ANQGSEA. CDR3 DNA sequence: TGCAGCGTTGATATTGGCGGTATCTCCGAGCAGTACTTC. Amino acid sequence: CSVDIGGISEQYF.

This chain joins TRBV6-1 and TRBJ1-1; D uncertain. Germline V gene lookup returns CDR1 MNHNS and CDR2 SASEGT. CDR3 length: 16 residues. V was pared by 3 bases and J by 1 base, with 15 bases between. The CDR3 DNA reads TGTGCCAGCAGTGACCAGCCCGGTGAAGCGAACACTGAAGCTTTCTTT. Encoded protein: CASSDQPGEANTEAFF.

This chain links TRBV7-2 with TRBJ2-1; D may correspond to TRBD1 or TRBD2 (6 bases each). V shed 5 bases and J shed 5 bases, with 19 bases lying between them. This CDR3 is built from 16 residues. Germline V gene sequence: CDR1 SGHTA, CDR2 FQGNSA. The CDR3 sequence is CASSLDGGAGDNEQFF. The CDR3 nucleotides are TGTGCCAGCAGCCTCGACGGGGGCGCCGGTGACAATGAGCAGTTCTTC.

The chain couples TRBV11-3 to TRBJ2-5; tentatively, D is TRBD1 (6 bases). Germline V lookup: CDR1 SGHNT, CDR2 YENEEA. Trimming cost V 5 bases and J 3 bases, with 13 bases left between them. The CDR3 length is 14 residues. The CDR3 bases are TGTGCCAGCAGCCCAGGGCCAGGGGAAGAGACCCAGTACTTC. This translates into CASSPGPGEETQYF. The full variable domain, its missing parts supplied by reference TRBV11-3 and TRBJ2-5, is EAGVVQSPRYKIIEKKQPVAFWCNPISGHNTLYWYLQNLGQGPELLIRYENEEAVDDSQLPKDRFSAERLKGVDSTLKIQPAELGDSAVYLCASSPGPGEETQYFGPGTRLLVL.

This chain uses TRBV5-1 with TRBJ2-1, with 7 bases that match TRBD1. This CDR3 is 15 amino acids long. Looked up from germline, CDR1 is SGHRS and CDR2 is YFSETQ. Germline trimming cut 5 bases from V and 6 bases from J; bases unmatched to any gene: 11. The CDR3 reads CASRPHRQGINEQFF. The DNA for the CDR3 is TGCGCCAGCAGACCCCATCGACAGGGTATCAATGAGCAGTTCTTC. Drawing the rest from reference TRBV5-1 and TRBJ2-1, the complete variable domain is KAGVTQTPRYLIKTRGQQVTLSCSPISGHRSVSWYQQTPGQGLQFLFEYFSETQRNKGNFPGRFSGRQFSNSRSEMNVSTLELGDSALYLCASRPHRQGINEQFFGPGTRLTVL.

This chain joins TRBV2 and TRBJ2-1; 7 nucleotides agree with TRBD2. J gave up 9 bases and V 6 bases, and 5 bases lay outside the gene matches. CDR1 SNHLY and CDR2 FYNNEI come from the germline V gene. The CDR3 runs to 12 residues. CDR3 amino acids: CASSKTSFEQFF. CDR3 DNA sequence: TGTGCCAGCAGCAAGACTAGCTTTGAGCAGTTCTTC.

A word on this clonotype: A junction end diverges from the germline sequence, so it may reflect a read error. The chain has TRBV12-3 or TRBV12-4 and TRBJ1-5; TRBD1 might be the D (5 bases). The CDR3 covers 16 residues. The CDR3 sequence: CAGSLNWGVKDQPQHF. CDR3 nucleotide sequence: TGTGCCGGCAGTTTAAACTGGGGGGTCAAGGATCAGCCCCAGCATTTT.

In this sample, this clonotype turned up many times. This rearrangement joins TRBV7-2 to TRBJ2-4; the match to TRBD2 covers 7 bases. This CDR3 region has 18 residues. The germline CDR1 and CDR2 sequences are SGHTA and FQGNSA. With 4 bases clipped from V and 0 bases from J, the junction kept 12 bases outside the gene matches. The CDR3 loop is CASSSQVGGGLAKNIQYF. DNA for the CDR3: TGTGCCAGCAGCTCACAAGTTGGGGGGGGTTTAGCCAAAAACATTCAGTACTTC.

This clonotype was found many times. The rearrangement joins TRBV25-1 to TRBJ2-7; D perhaps matches TRBD2 (6 bases). CDR1 and CDR2 from the germline V gene are MGHDK and SYGVNS. V was clipped by 4 bases and J by 1 base, with 17 bases between them. The CDR3 is made up of 16 amino acids. CDR3 sequence reads: CASSVYLLAGSYEQYF. The CDR3 nucleotides are TGTGCCAGCAGTGTTTATTTACTAGCTGGATCCTACGAGCAGTACTTC.